This T cell receptor (beta chain) was captured by sequencing in a study of spatial heterogeneity in lung cancer. Study-wide context: On average, each unique TCR and UMI combination appeared more than ten times in raw reads.

With V trimmed by 5 bases and J by 7 bases, 16 bases remained unmatched. The CDR3 contains 17 residues. Germline CDR1 MNHEY, CDR2 SVGAGI. Ten or more counts support this clonotype. Stated time point: sample taken at primary tumor resection. No cells were sorted before sequencing. The whole RNA sequenced was extracted from tumor, nontumor lung or frozen PBMC. A single record per CDR3 protein comes from TCRdb applying MiXCR to the 5' RACE reads. The sample holds 35,000 to 55,000 distinct CDR3 sequences, about 6.7% seen once. The V call is TRBV6-5, the J call TRBJ2-3; 9 nucleotides match TRBD2. This material consisted of PBMCs, taken at surgery. The receptor comes from a female donor with early-stage non-small cell lung cancer. The CDR3 loop reads CASSPFPTSGISNTQYF. The DNA of the CDR3 is TGTGCCAGCAGTCCCTTTCCGACTAGCGGAATTTCGAATACGCAGTATTTT.